This is a list of T cell receptor beta chains from one sample in a study of cytomegalovirus exposure and HLA in healthy donors. Sequencing was performed with immunoSEQ multiplex PCR; in TCRdb, only in-frame clones are kept and a portion is missing. In the table there are some 140,000 clones, roughly 73% of which are singletons. Material for sequencing was PBMCs. The receptors originated from a woman aged 40-49 years in good health and CMV-seronegative. Each CDR3 is given with its conserved first and last residue. The D gene is left open where the match is weak. Expanded clones get a size class; other rows say once, few or many, or leave the size out.

cdr3_aa: CASTRTGASNQPQHF
cdr3_nt: TGTGCCAGCACCCGGACAGGGGCTAGCAATCAGCCCCAGCATTTT
v_call: TRBV2
clone_size: -
cdr3_length: 15
d_call: TRBD1
j_call: TRBJ1-5

cdr3_aa: CASSSVGSQPQHF
cdr3_nt: TGTGCCAGCAGTTCGGTGGGGAGCCAGCCCCAGCATTTT
v_call: TRBV6-5
clone_size: -
cdr3_length: 13
d_call: -
j_call: TRBJ1-5

cdr3_aa: CASRSLQGISEQYF
cdr3_nt: TGTGCCAGCAGGTCCCTACAGGGTATCTCTGAGCAGTACTTC
v_call: TRBV6-1
clone_size: -
cdr3_length: 14
d_call: -
j_call: TRBJ2-5

cdr3_aa: CASQQGNEQFF
cdr3_nt: TGTGCCAGCCAACAGGGGAATGAGCAGTTCTTC
v_call: TRBV9
clone_size: -
cdr3_length: 11
d_call: TRBD1
j_call: TRBJ2-1

cdr3_aa: CASSKRDSETDTQYF
cdr3_nt: TGTGCCAGCAGCAAACGGGACAGTGAGACAGATACGCAGTATTTT
v_call: TRBV7-8
clone_size: -
cdr3_length: 15
d_call: TRBD1
j_call: TRBJ2-3

cdr3_aa: CASSLLAEETQYF
cdr3_nt: TGTGCCAGCAGCTTGCTTGCGGAAGAGACCCAGTACTTC
v_call: TRBV11-2
clone_size: -
cdr3_length: 13
d_call: -
j_call: TRBJ2-5

cdr3_aa: CASSFSETQYF
cdr3_nt: TGTGCCAGCAGCTTCTCGGAGACCCAGTACTTC
v_call: TRBV5-6
clone_size: few
cdr3_length: 11
d_call: -
j_call: TRBJ2-5

cdr3_aa: CASSLDRQMGGYTF
cdr3_nt: TGCGCCAGCAGCCTAGACAGGCAGATGGGTGGCTACACCTTC
v_call: TRBV4-3
clone_size: -
cdr3_length: 14
d_call: -
j_call: TRBJ1-2

cdr3_aa: CASSLHPYTDTQYF
cdr3_nt: TGTGCCAGCAGCTTACACCCCTACACAGATACGCAGTATTTT
v_call: TRBV7-2
clone_size: -
cdr3_length: 14
d_call: -
j_call: TRBJ2-3

cdr3_aa: CASSIGGLNGYTF
cdr3_nt: TGTGCCAGTAGTATAGGAGGCTTGAATGGCTACACCTTC
v_call: TRBV19
clone_size: -
cdr3_length: 13
d_call: -
j_call: TRBJ1-2

cdr3_aa: CASSLTGYEQYF
cdr3_nt: TGTGCCAGCAGTTTGACAGGGTACGAGCAGTACTTC
v_call: TRBV2
clone_size: -
cdr3_length: 12
d_call: TRBD1
j_call: TRBJ2-7

cdr3_aa: CASSFWGHVKEQFF
cdr3_nt: TGTGCCAGCAGCTTTTGGGGACACGTTAAGGAGCAGTTCTTC
v_call: TRBV5-4
clone_size: -
cdr3_length: 14
d_call: -
j_call: TRBJ2-1

cdr3_aa: CASSTSLEPLAFF
cdr3_nt: TGTGCCAGCAGCACATCTCTCGAACCCCTTGCTTTCTTT
v_call: TRBV7-9
clone_size: few
cdr3_length: 13
d_call: -
j_call: TRBJ1-1

cdr3_aa: CATSRDRQGYGYTF
cdr3_nt: TGTGCCACCAGCAGAGATCGACAGGGCTATGGCTACACCTTC
v_call: TRBV15
clone_size: few
cdr3_length: 14
d_call: TRBD1
j_call: TRBJ1-2

cdr3_aa: CASSSTGLSTEAFF
cdr3_nt: TGTGCCAGCAGTTCGACAGGGTTGAGCACTGAAGCTTTCTTT
v_call: TRBV27
clone_size: -
cdr3_length: 14
d_call: TRBD1
j_call: TRBJ1-1

cdr3_aa: CASSLSGVGNTIYF
cdr3_nt: TGTGCCAGCAGCTTATCAGGGGTAGGAAACACCATATATTTT
v_call: TRBV13
clone_size: few
cdr3_length: 14
d_call: -
j_call: TRBJ1-3

cdr3_aa: CASSPIGTGGTDTQYF
cdr3_nt: TGTGCCAGCAGCCCCATAGGGACAGGGGGCACAGATACGCAGTATTTT
v_call: TRBV9
clone_size: -
cdr3_length: 16
d_call: TRBD1
j_call: TRBJ2-3

cdr3_aa: CASSLEPSTYGYTF
cdr3_nt: TGTGCCAGCAGCTTAGAACCGAGCACCTATGGCTACACCTTC
v_call: TRBV7-2
clone_size: -
cdr3_length: 14
d_call: -
j_call: TRBJ1-2

cdr3_aa: CASRASGADTQYF
cdr3_nt: TGTGCCAGCAGGGCTAGCGGAGCAGATACGCAGTATTTT
v_call: TRBV2
clone_size: -
cdr3_length: 13
d_call: TRBD2
j_call: TRBJ2-3

cdr3_aa: CASRGLSGDSYNEQFF
cdr3_nt: TGCGCCAGCCGAGGGCTCTCGGGAGACTCCTACAATGAGCAGTTCTTC
v_call: TRBV5-1
clone_size: -
cdr3_length: 16
d_call: -
j_call: TRBJ2-1

cdr3_aa: CASSSRVGNGKNIQYF
cdr3_nt: TGTGCCAGCAGTAGCAGGGTTGGGAACGGGAAAAACATTCAGTACTTC
v_call: TRBV6-6
clone_size: -
cdr3_length: 16
d_call: -
j_call: TRBJ2-4

cdr3_aa: CASSYTTGGATEAFF
cdr3_nt: TGTGCCAGCAGTTACACCACAGGGGGAGCAACTGAAGCTTTCTTT
v_call: TRBV6-5
clone_size: -
cdr3_length: 15
d_call: TRBD1
j_call: TRBJ1-1

cdr3_aa: CASSHWGGGTDTDTQYF
cdr3_nt: TGCGCCAGCAGCCATTGGGGGGGAGGGACGGACACAGATACGCAGTATTTT
v_call: TRBV4-3
clone_size: -
cdr3_length: 17
d_call: TRBD2
j_call: TRBJ2-3

cdr3_aa: CASSWQGAGYGYTF
cdr3_nt: TGCGCCAGCAGCTGGCAGGGGGCCGGCTATGGCTACACCTTC
v_call: TRBV5-1
clone_size: few
cdr3_length: 14
d_call: TRBD1
j_call: TRBJ1-2

cdr3_aa: CASSPGTGQQQETQYF
cdr3_nt: TGTGCCAGCAGCCCCGGGACAGGGCAACAACAAGAGACCCAGTACTTC
v_call: TRBV7-9
clone_size: -
cdr3_length: 16
d_call: TRBD1
j_call: TRBJ2-5